A single sample is the source of the 23 T cell receptor beta chains below, sequenced in a study of cytomegalovirus exposure and HLA in healthy donors. The method was immunoSEQ multiplex PCR; TCRdb's version includes in-frame clones alone and lacks a portion of them. The repertoire holds 89,000 or so clones, approximately 94% seen once, with 1.1% in the top ten. Sequencing was performed on PBMCs. These receptor sequences come from a woman under 40 in good health and CMV-seropositive.

The count of this clone is one. J is TRBJ2-1 and V is TRBV30, with a tentative D call TRBD1 (6 bases). V was clipped by 3 bases and J by 9 bases, with 12 bases between them. The CDR3 runs 12 residues. In germline, CDR1 is GTSNPN, CDR2 SVGIG (reference sequence). CDR3 nucleotides: TGTGCCTGGAGGGGGGCGCGGTCTGAGCAGTTCTTC. Its protein product is CAWRGARSEQFF.

The gene calls are TRBV30 and TRBJ1-2, with 7 nucleotides matching TRBD1. J gave up 8 bases and V 6 bases, and 6 bases lay outside the gene matches. This CDR3 is built from 11 residues. The germline V gene has CDR1 GTSNPN and CDR2 SVGIG (reference sequence). CDR3 bases: TGTGCCTGTACGACAGGGATAGGCTACACCTTC. It specifies CACTTGIGYTF.

The chain joins TRBV6-5 to TRBJ2-2; the D is unclear. Deletions cut 2 bases from V and 3 bases from J, with 7 bases between. The germline CDR1 and CDR2 sequences are MNHEY and SVGAGI. The CDR3 is made up of 14 amino acids. The CDR3 protein is CASSYVQDTGELFF. Written as DNA, the CDR3 is TGTGCCAGCAGTTACGTCCAGGACACCGGGGAGCTGTTTTTT.

This sequence joins TRBV5-1 and TRBJ1-1, with D possibly matching TRBD1 (5 bases). CDR1 and CDR2 from the germline V gene are SGHRS and YFSETQ. The CDR3 runs to 15 residues. Trimming pared 4 bases from V and 2 bases from J, leaving 15 bases between. CDR3 loop: CASSPGTQINTEAFF. In nucleotides, the CDR3 is TGCGCCAGCAGCCCGGGGACTCAAATTAACACTGAAGCTTTCTTT. Drawing the rest from reference TRBV5-1 and TRBJ1-1, the complete variable domain is KAGVTQTPRYLIKTRGQQVTLSCSPISGHRSVSWYQQTPGQGLQFLFEYFSETQRNKGNFPGRFSGRQFSNSRSEMNVSTLELGDSALYLCASSPGTQINTEAFFGQGTRLTVV.

The chain links TRBV4-1 to TRBJ1-1; no reliable D call. Germline lookup yields CDR1 MGHRA and CDR2 YSYEKL. The V end lost 1 base, the J end lost 1 base, and 7 bases lay between the germline ends. This CDR3 has 14 residues. The CDR3 loop reads CASSQVSGNTEAFF. The DNA for the CDR3 is TGCGCCAGCAGCCAAGTGTCCGGGAACACTGAAGCTTTCTTT.

The rearrangement uses TRBV6-1 and TRBJ2-2; TRBD2 aligns across 8 bases. J was trimmed by 3 bases and V by 4 bases; bases with no gene match: 4. CDR1 and CDR2 from the germline V gene are MNHNS and SASEGT. This CDR3 region has 15 residues. CDR3 DNA: TGTGCCAGCAGTGTCAGCGGGAGAGACACCGGGGAGCTGTTTTTT. Amino acid sequence: CASSVSGRDTGELFF.

The V gene is TRBV5-1, the J gene TRBJ2-7; 7 bases fit TRBD2. The CDR3 sequence is 15 residues long. CDR1 and CDR2 from the germline V gene are SGHRS and YFSETQ. Trimming removed 4 bases from V and 4 bases from J; junction bases left unmatched: 11. In nucleotides, the CDR3 is TGCGCCAGCAGCACTACTAGCGCCAGTCCGTACGAGCAGTACTTC. As protein: CASSTTSASPYEQYF.

V usage is TRBV30 and J usage is TRBJ1-2, with a possible D match to TRBD1 (5 bases). Germline loops: CDR1 GTSNPN, CDR2 SVGIG (reference sequence). Trimming removed 2 bases from V and 2 bases from J, with 12 bases in between. This CDR3 comprises 14 residues. This CDR3 reads CAWSRGIWNYGYTF. In nucleotides, the CDR3 is TGTGCCTGGAGTAGGGGTATCTGGAACTATGGCTACACCTTC.

The chain is built from TRBV6-5 and TRBJ2-3; D is undetermined. This CDR3 is built from 14 residues. Trimming stripped 4 bases from V and 3 bases from J, with 11 bases between. From germline, CDR1 is MNHEY and CDR2 SVGAGI. The DNA of the CDR3 is TGTGCCAGCAGTTCCTCCGGTCGTACAGATACGCAGTATTTT. It codes for CASSSSGRTDTQYF.

The rearrangement links TRBV28 to TRBJ2-3; a weak D match, TRBD1 (5 bases). There are 14 residues in the CDR3. V dropped 7 bases and J dropped 0 bases, with 11 bases sitting between them. Germline CDR1 is MDHEN and CDR2 is SYDVKM. The CDR3 nucleotides are TGTGCCAGCAACGACAGATATAGCACAGATACGCAGTATTTT. Translated: CASNDRYSTDTQYF. The variable domain in full, completed from reference TRBV28 and TRBJ2-3, reads DVKVTQSSRYLVKRTGEKVFLECVQDMDHENMFWYRQDPGLGLRLIYFSYDVKMKEKGDIPEGYSVSREKKERFSLILESASTNQTSMYLCASNDRYSTDTQYFGPGTRLTVL.

The chain has TRBV6-1 and TRBJ1-1, with TRBD1 as a possible D gene (5 bases). Germline CDR1 and CDR2: MNHNS and SASEGT. This CDR3 contains 15 residues. Deletions cut 8 bases from V and 2 bases from J, with 18 bases between. CDR3 residues: CASRTDKLPNTEAFF. The CDR3 coding sequence is TGTGCCAGCCGAACGGACAAGCTGCCTAACACTGAAGCTTTCTTT.

The chain recombines TRBV7-2 with TRBJ2-2, with 7 nucleotides matching TRBD1. This CDR3 region has 16 residues. V was pared by 5 bases and J by 2 bases, with 8 bases of the junction left unmatched. Germline assignment: CDR1 SGHTA and CDR2 FQGNSA. CDR3 in DNA: TGTGCCAGCAGCCGAGGGGGCTGGTCTAACACCGGGGAGCTGTTTTTT. It encodes CASSRGGWSNTGELFF. Looking up the rest from reference TRBV7-2 and TRBJ2-2 gives the full variable domain: GAGVSQSPSNKVTEKGKDVELRCDPISGHTALYWYRQSLGQGLEFLIYFQGNSAPDKSGLPSDRFSAERTGGSVSTLTIQRTQQEDSAVYLCASSRGGWSNTGELFFGEGSRLTVL.

The chain uses TRBV9 and TRBJ2-4, with 7 bases lining up with TRBD1. The germline gives CDR1 SGDLS, CDR2 YYNGEE. This CDR3 contains 14 residues. Trimming took 3 bases from V and 7 from J; bases not matched to a gene: 7. The CDR3 coding sequence is TGTGCCAGCAGCGCCTCAGGGGGATCGAACATTCAGTACTTC. Its translation: CASSASGGSNIQYF.

This clone was seen only once. The J gene is TRBJ2-2, the V gene TRBV5-1; 9 nucleotides agree with TRBD2. The CDR3 consists of 16 residues. The V gene end was trimmed by 1 base and the J gene end by 6 bases; junction bases not matched to a gene: 7. Per germline, CDR1 SGHRS and CDR2 YFSETQ. The CDR3 is CASSLSGTSLPGELFF. In DNA, the CDR3 is TGCGCCAGCAGCTTGTCTGGGACTAGCTTGCCCGGGGAGCTGTTTTTT.

V and J are TRBV28 and TRBJ1-3, with 7 nucleotides matching TRBD1. The CDR3 has 17 amino acids. The V gene's germline CDR1 is MDHEN and CDR2 SYDVKM. V gave up 4 bases and J gave up 1 base; unmatched junction bases: 10. DNA of the CDR3: TGTGCCAGCAGTTGGGGTATCGACAGGGCTTCTGGAAACACCATATATTTT. Its protein product is CASSWGIDRASGNTIYF. Complete variable domain (other parts from reference TRBV28 and TRBJ1-3): DVKVTQSSRYLVKRTGEKVFLECVQDMDHENMFWYRQDPGLGLRLIYFSYDVKMKEKGDIPEGYSVSREKKERFSLILESASTNQTSMYLCASSWGIDRASGNTIYFGEGSWLTVV.

The chain uses TRBV6-1 and TRBJ2-5; a possible D gene is TRBD2 (5 bases). V was shortened by 0 bases and J by 5 bases, with 13 bases between the two germline ends. The germline gives CDR1 MNHNS, CDR2 SASEGT. The CDR3 consists of 15 residues. The DNA of the CDR3 is TGTGCCAGCAGTGAAGCCAGCGGAATAAGGGAGACCCAGTACTTC. Its protein is CASSEASGIRETQYF.

The chain couples TRBV15 to TRBJ2-1; a possible D gene is TRBD2 (6 bases). Germline CDR1 LNHNV, CDR2 YYDKDF (reference sequence). With 1 base removed from V and 4 bases from J, the gap between germline ends came to 11 bases. The CDR3 runs 15 residues. Here the CDR3 reads CATSRVAAGYNEQFF. The CDR3 region has the DNA TGTGCCACCAGCAGAGTGGCGGCGGGATACAATGAGCAGTTCTTC.

V gene TRBV5-6 combines with J gene TRBJ2-7, with TRBD2 as a possible D gene (5 bases). Trimming stripped 0 bases from V and 4 bases from J, with 8 bases between. The CDR3 runs to 13 residues. CDR1 SGHDT and CDR2 YYEEEE come from the germline V gene. The CDR3 reads CASSLVGVYEQYF. CDR3 DNA: TGTGCCAGCAGCTTGGTCGGGGTATACGAGCAGTACTTC.

V and J are TRBV7-2 and TRBJ1-5; no clear D. The CDR3 runs 14 residues. Germline assignment: CDR1 SGHTA and CDR2 FQGNSA. Trimming removed 5 bases from V and 2 bases from J, with 10 bases in between. The CDR3 nucleotides are TGTGCCAGCAGCCTTATCGGTGGCAATCAGCCCCAGCATTTT. Protein product: CASSLIGGNQPQHF.

J is TRBJ1-4 and V is TRBV4-3, with 10 bases fitting TRBD1. The V segment lost 5 bases and the J segment 8 bases; nucleotides outside the gene matches: 8. From germline, CDR1 is LGHNA and CDR2 YSLEER. The CDR3 is made up of 15 amino acids. The CDR3 protein is CASSARTGGDEKLFF. CDR3 sequence (DNA): TGCGCCAGCAGCGCCCGGACAGGGGGTGACGAAAAACTGTTTTTT.

The V call is TRBV19, the J call TRBJ2-7, with 7 bases matching TRBD1. Looked up from germline, CDR1 is LNHDA and CDR2 is SQIVND (reference sequence). The CDR3 is 16 residues long. Trimming at V came to 5 bases and at J to 0 bases, leaving 10 bases not matched to a gene. The CDR3 is CASSPQGQRPSYEQYF. The DNA for the CDR3 is TGTGCCAGTAGTCCCCAGGGACAGCGCCCCTCCTACGAGCAGTACTTC.

This clone has only a few counts. V gene TRBV6-6 combines with J gene TRBJ2-7; TRBD1 matches 9 bases. With 6 bases clipped from V and 1 base from J, the junction kept 10 bases outside the gene matches. The CDR3 is 16 amino acids. Germline lookup yields CDR1 MNHNY and CDR2 SVGAGI (reference sequence). CDR3 DNA sequence: TGTGCCAGCAGCCACTGGGGACAGGGCGCATCCTACGAGCAGTACTTC. Amino acid sequence: CASSHWGQGASYEQYF.

CDR3 DNA sequence: TGTGCCAGCAGGAATAGACTAGCGGGAGGGAGTTACGAGCAGTACTTC. Amino acids: CASRNRLAGGSYEQYF. The J gene is TRBJ2-7, the V gene TRBV2; TRBD2 matches 14 bases. V dropped 6 bases and J dropped 4; count of bases not matched to a gene: 8. The CDR3 is 16 residues long. CDR1 is SNHLY, CDR2 FYNNEI, per germline. Together with reference TRBV2 and TRBJ2-7, the CDR3 gives the full variable domain: EPEVTQTPSHQVTQMGQEVILRCVPISNHLYFYWYRQILGQKVEFLVSFYNNEISEKSEIFDDQFSVERPDGSNFTLKIRSTKLEDSAMYFCASRNRLAGGSYEQYFGPGTRLTVT.